The 21 T cell receptor beta chains in this list originate from one sample, sequenced in a study of early stage breast cancer tumors. Assay: immunoSEQ multiplex PCR; the TCRdb copy retains only in-frame clones and omits some. The sample carries under 30,000 clones, 72% recorded once. Sequences were obtained from blood. Source of these receptors: a person aged 50 to 59 with breast cancer.

The chain recombines TRBV9 with TRBJ1-4, with a tentative D call TRBD1 (6 bases). V lost 1 base to trimming and J lost 4 bases, with 14 bases between them. The germline V gene encodes CDR1 SGDLS and CDR2 YYNGEE. This CDR3 comprises 16 residues. CDR3 sequence: CASSVRDNTFNEKLFF. CDR3 nucleotides: TGTGCCAGCAGCGTAAGGGACAACACTTTTAATGAAAAACTGTTTTTT.

This clone was found a few times. Distinct nucleotide sequences in the sample also encode this CDR3. J is TRBJ2-7 and V is TRBV4-1; no firm D call. The CDR3 is made up of 12 amino acids. V was pared by 3 bases and J by 3 bases, with 6 bases between. Germline assignment: CDR1 MGHRA and CDR2 YSYEKL. The CDR3 reads CASSQDSYEQYF. The CDR3 DNA is TGCGCCAGCAGCCAGGATAGCTACGAGCAGTACTTC.

V and J are TRBV6-6 and TRBJ2-1; tentatively, D is TRBD2 (6 bases). This CDR3 has 13 amino acids. CDR1 is MNHNY and CDR2 is SVGAGI in the germline V gene (reference sequence). V was pared by 0 bases and J by 15 bases, with 15 bases between. In DNA form, the CDR3 reads TGTGCCAGCAGTTACTCGGGGCGGGAAGGTCGGTTCTTC. Amino acids: CASSYSGREGRFF.

This clone is a singleton in its sample. The rearrangement links TRBV19 to TRBJ2-3, with D perhaps matching TRBD1 (5 bases). CDR1 is LNHDA and CDR2 is SQIVND in the germline V gene (reference sequence). V lost 2 bases, J lost 6 bases, and 12 bases lay in between. The CDR3 has 14 amino acids. CDR3: CASSIQGFRDTQYF. In nucleotides, the CDR3 is TGTGCCAGTAGTATACAGGGATTCCGGGATACGCAGTATTTT.

This chain joins TRBV4-2 and TRBJ1-2; no definite D call. With 1 base removed from V and 4 bases from J, the gap between germline ends came to 7 bases. Germline V gene sequence: CDR1 LGHNA, CDR2 YNFKEQ. CDR3 length equals 13 residues. The CDR3 is CASSQAAVYGYTF. The CDR3 DNA reads as TGTGCCAGCAGCCAAGCGGCAGTCTATGGCTACACCTTC.

The chain couples TRBV29-1 to TRBJ1-1, with 9 bases identical to TRBD1. The junction had 5 bases not matched to a gene; V was cut back by 5 bases and J by 4 bases. CDR1 and CDR2 (germline): SQVTM, ANQGSEA. CDR3 length equals 13 residues. CDR3 in DNA: TGCAGCGTTCACAGGGGGCTGAGCACTGAAGCTTTCTTT. Its translation: CSVHRGLSTEAFF. Filled out from reference TRBV29-1 and TRBJ1-1, the complete variable domain reads SAVISQKPSRDICQRGTSLTIQCQVDSQVTMMFWYRQQPGQSLTLIATANQGSEATYESGFVIDKFPISRPNLTFSTLTVSNMSPEDSSIYLCSVHRGLSTEAFFGQGTRLTVV.

This chain links TRBV18 with TRBJ1-1; 7 bases are shared with TRBD1. The CDR3 has 15 residues. Looked up from germline, CDR1 is KGHSH and CDR2 is LQKENI. V trimming: 1 base; J trimming: 6 bases; junction bases outside the gene matches: 8. The CDR3 spells CASSPRGGDVPEAFF. The CDR3 region has the DNA TGTGCCAGCTCACCACGAGGGGGCGATGTCCCTGAAGCTTTCTTT.

The chain joins TRBV6-5 to TRBJ1-6, with D possibly TRBD1 on 6 matching bases. The V and J ends lost 4 bases and 6 bases respectively, with 16 bases between them. Germline V lookup: CDR1 MNHEY, CDR2 SVGAGI. The CDR3 is 16 amino acids. The CDR3 is CASSSPQGTFNSPLHF. CDR3 nucleotides: TGTGCCAGCAGTTCGCCCCAGGGGACTTTTAATTCACCCCTCCACTTT.

The chain uses TRBV5-6 and TRBJ2-7; a weak D match, TRBD2 (6 bases). CDR3 length: 14 residues. Germline V gene sequence: CDR1 SGHDT, CDR2 YYEEEE. V lost 4 bases to trimming and J lost 5 bases, with 16 bases between them. Here the CDR3 reads CASSPSTRGDEQYF. DNA of the CDR3: TGTGCCAGCAGCCCGTCGACTAGGGGCGACGAGCAGTACTTC.

The chain recombines TRBV11-2 with TRBJ1-3, with a weak D call TRBD1 (5 bases). V shed 6 bases and J shed 2 bases, with 11 bases lying between them. This CDR3 contains 14 residues. Germline CDR1 reads SGHAT; CDR2 reads FQNNGV. The CDR3 region has the DNA TGTGCCAGCAGGGCAGACAGTGCTGGAAACACCATATATTTT. Encoded protein: CASRADSAGNTIYF.

The chain employs TRBV7-6 and TRBJ2-3; the match to TRBD2 covers 13 bases. Trimming removed 4 bases from V and 4 bases from J; junction bases left unmatched: 8. Germline loops: CDR1 SGHVS, CDR2 FNYEAQ. The CDR3 covers 17 residues. The CDR3 DNA sequence: TGTGCCAGCAGCTCTCTCGGACTAGCGGGAGAGTCAGATACGCAGTATTTT. Encoded protein: CASSSLGLAGESDTQYF.

The chain has TRBV11-2 and TRBJ2-7; D is ambiguous. The germline V gene has CDR1 SGHAT and CDR2 FQNNGV. Trimming removed 1 base from V and 3 bases from J, with 10 bases in between. The CDR3 has 14 amino acids. This chain's CDR3 is CASSLGATYYEQYF. The CDR3 bases are TGTGCCAGCAGCTTAGGGGCCACCTACTACGAGCAGTACTTC.

The chain employs TRBV29-1 and TRBJ2-1; 11 bases are shared with TRBD2. Germline V gene sequence: CDR1 SQVTM, CDR2 ANQGSEA. The CDR3 totals 15 residues. The V segment lost 7 bases and the J segment 7 bases; nucleotides outside the gene matches: 12. CDR3 in DNA: TGCAGCGCTTCCCGGGTAGCGGGAGGGGGAAATGAGCAGTTCTTC. Its translation: CSASRVAGGGNEQFF.

The chain recombines TRBV6-6 with TRBJ2-3, with D hard to call. The V gene's germline CDR1 is MNHNY and CDR2 SVGAGI (reference sequence). V lost 0 bases, J lost 4 bases, and 11 bases lay in between. CDR3 length: 15 amino acids. The CDR3, as DNA: TGTGCCAGCAGTTACTCTCCCGAGGCCGCAGATACGCAGTATTTT. Translating it yields CASSYSPEAADTQYF.

The V and J genes are TRBV5-1 and TRBJ2-7; a possible D gene is TRBD2 (5 bases). The CDR3 has 13 residues. Trimming took off 4 bases at V and 3 bases at J, with 11 bases between the two ends. CDR1 and CDR2 (germline): SGHRS, YFSETQ. The CDR3 here is CASSLAEGYEQYF. DNA of the CDR3: TGCGCCAGCAGCCTGGCCGAGGGCTACGAGCAGTACTTC.

This clone has just a few counts. The V call is TRBV19, the J call TRBJ2-1, with 11 bases fitting TRBD2. CDR3 length: 13 amino acids. V dropped 4 bases and J dropped 11; count of bases not matched to a gene: 4. Per the germline V gene, CDR1 is LNHDA and CDR2 is SQIVND (reference sequence). The CDR3 DNA is TGTGCCAGTAGTAAAGGACTAGCGGGCCAGCAGTTCTTC. It encodes CASSKGLAGQQFF.

In DNA, the CDR3 is TGTGCCAGCAGCTTAAAGATCGCCGAAACAGGTGAAGCTTTCTTT. It yields the protein CASSLKIAETGEAFF. The chain couples TRBV7-6 to TRBJ1-1, with TRBD1 as a possible D gene (5 bases). Trimming took off 2 bases at V and 7 bases at J, with 17 bases between the two ends. The CDR3 consists of 15 residues. Germline V gives CDR1 SGHVS, CDR2 FNYEAQ.

This clone was counted between two and nine times. The V call is TRBV5-6, the J call TRBJ1-3; 11 bases are a match to TRBD1. J was trimmed by 6 bases and V by 10 bases; bases with no gene match: 12. The CDR3 covers 15 residues. Germline assignment: CDR1 SGHDT and CDR2 YYEEEE. The CDR3 coding sequence is TGTGCCTCCCGGACAGGGGGCGCGGGCGAAAACACCATATATTTT. It translates to CASRTGGAGENTIYF. Full variable domain (remainder filled in from reference TRBV5-6 and TRBJ1-3): DAGVTQSPTHLIKTRGQQVTLRCSPKSGHDTVSWYQQALGQGPQFIFQYYEEEERQRGNFPDRFSGHQFPNYSSELNVNALLLGDSALYLCASRTGGAGENTIYFGEGSWLTVV.

This clone was seen a few times. The chain is built from TRBV19 and TRBJ2-4, with unresolved D. Germline V CDR1 and CDR2: LNHDA, SQIVND (reference sequence). The CDR3 loop spans 18 amino acids. Between the trimmed V and J ends, which lost 11 bases and 0 bases, there was a span of 26 bases. CDR3 sequence reads: CARLYFETRDSAKNIQYF. CDR3 nucleotides: TGTGCCCGCCTATATTTCGAGACAAGGGATTCAGCCAAAAACATTCAGTACTTC.

The chain uses TRBV30 and TRBJ2-1, with D hard to call. CDR1 is GTSNPN and CDR2 is SVGIG in the germline V gene (reference sequence). The CDR3 has 12 residues. V was cut by 0 bases and J by 9 bases, with 9 bases left in between. The CDR3 coding sequence is TGTGCCTGGAGTGTACCCCTCGGTGAGCAGTTCTTC. Translation: CAWSVPLGEQFF.

This clone has more than one count but fewer than ten. The V call is TRBV7-2, the J call TRBJ1-2; no clear D. Trimming cost V 5 bases and J 0 bases, with 7 bases left between them. This CDR3 is built from 13 residues. The V gene's germline CDR1 is SGHTA and CDR2 FQGNSA. CDR3 loop: CASSPRSNYGYTF. In DNA form, the CDR3 reads TGTGCCAGCAGCCCAAGATCTAACTATGGCTACACCTTC. Complete variable domain (other parts from reference TRBV7-2 and TRBJ1-2): GAGVSQSPSNKVTEKGKDVELRCDPISGHTALYWYRQSLGQGLEFLIYFQGNSAPDKSGLPSDRFSAERTGGSVSTLTIQRTQQEDSAVYLCASSPRSNYGYTFGSGTRLTVV.